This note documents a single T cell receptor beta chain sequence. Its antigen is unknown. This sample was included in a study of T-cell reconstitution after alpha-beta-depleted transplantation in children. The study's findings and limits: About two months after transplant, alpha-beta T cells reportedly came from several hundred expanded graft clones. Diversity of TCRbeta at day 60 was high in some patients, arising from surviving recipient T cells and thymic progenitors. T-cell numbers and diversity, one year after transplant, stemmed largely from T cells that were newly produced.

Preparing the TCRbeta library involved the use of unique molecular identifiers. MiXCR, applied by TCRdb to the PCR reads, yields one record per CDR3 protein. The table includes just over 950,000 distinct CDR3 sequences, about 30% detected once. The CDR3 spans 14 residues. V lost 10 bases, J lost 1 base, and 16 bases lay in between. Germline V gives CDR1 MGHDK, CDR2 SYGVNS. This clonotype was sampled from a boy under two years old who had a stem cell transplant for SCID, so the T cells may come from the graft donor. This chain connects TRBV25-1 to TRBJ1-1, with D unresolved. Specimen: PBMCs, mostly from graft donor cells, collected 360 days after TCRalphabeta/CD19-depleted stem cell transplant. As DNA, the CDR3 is TGTGCCACCGCGAAGGGAGTTGGGAACACTGAAGCTTTCTTT. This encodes CATAKGVGNTEAFF.